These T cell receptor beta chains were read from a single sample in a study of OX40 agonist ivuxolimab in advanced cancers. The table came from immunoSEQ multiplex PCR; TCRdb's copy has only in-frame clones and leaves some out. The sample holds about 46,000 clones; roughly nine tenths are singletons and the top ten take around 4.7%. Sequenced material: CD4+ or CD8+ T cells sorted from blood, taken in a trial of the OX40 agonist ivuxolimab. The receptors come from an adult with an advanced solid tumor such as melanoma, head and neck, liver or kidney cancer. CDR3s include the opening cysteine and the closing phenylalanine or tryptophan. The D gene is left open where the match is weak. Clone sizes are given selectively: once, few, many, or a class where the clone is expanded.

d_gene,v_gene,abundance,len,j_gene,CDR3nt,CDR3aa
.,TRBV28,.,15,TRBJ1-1,TGTGCCACTAGAAATAGGGGGAGCCTGAACACTGAAGCTTTCTTT,CATRNRGSLNTEAFF
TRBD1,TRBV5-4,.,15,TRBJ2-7,TGTGCCAGCAGCTCGTGGACAGGGGGCTCGGACGAGCAGTACTTC,CASSSWTGGSDEQYF
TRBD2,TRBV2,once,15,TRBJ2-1,TGTGCCAGCAGGCCCGGGACTAGCAGCTACAATGAGCAGTTCTTC,CASRPGTSSYNEQFF
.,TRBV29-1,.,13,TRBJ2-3,TGCAGCGTTGAAAAGGGCCGCACAGATACGCAGTATTTT,CSVEKGRTDTQYF
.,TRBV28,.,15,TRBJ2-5,TGTGCCAGCAGTGAAATGGGACGGTCACAAGAGACCCAGTACTTC,CASSEMGRSQETQYF
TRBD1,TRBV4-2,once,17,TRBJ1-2,TGTGCCAGCAGCCAAGAGAAGGGACAGGGTGAAGCCTATGGCTACACCTTC,CASSQEKGQGEAYGYTF
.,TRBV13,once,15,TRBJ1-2,TGTGCCAGCAGCTTTGGGGGCGCGTCTCACTATGGCTACACCTTC,CASSFGGASHYGYTF
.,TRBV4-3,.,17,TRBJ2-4,TGCGCCAGCAGCCAGGCAGCCAACAAGGGGGGCAAAAACATTCAGTACTTC,CASSQAANKGGKNIQYF
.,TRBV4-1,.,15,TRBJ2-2,TGCGCCAGCAGCCGAGGACAGCGTTTTACCGGGGAGCTGTTTTTT,CASSRGQRFTGELFF
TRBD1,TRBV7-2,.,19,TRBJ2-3,TGTGCCAGCAGCTTAGTGGGACAGGGGGCGAGGTTCGGCACAGATACGCAGTATTTT,CASSLVGQGARFGTDTQYF
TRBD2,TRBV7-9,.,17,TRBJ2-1,TGTGCCAGCAGCGCACGACTAGCGGGAGGCTCCTACAATGAGCAGTTCTTC,CASSARLAGGSYNEQFF
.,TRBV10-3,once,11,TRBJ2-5,TGTGCCATCAGTGAAGCAGAGACCCAGTACTTC,CAISEAETQYF
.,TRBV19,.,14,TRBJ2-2,TGTGCCAGTATGGGGGATGGCTACACCGGGGAGCTGTTTTTT,CASMGDGYTGELFF
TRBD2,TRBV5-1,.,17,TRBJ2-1,TGCGCCAGCAGCTCTGGCCTAGCGGGAGTTTCTTACAATGAGCAGTTCTTC,CASSSGLAGVSYNEQFF
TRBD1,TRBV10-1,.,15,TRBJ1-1,TGCGCCAGCGGGCTTACGGGGACAGATAACACTGAAGCTTTCTTT,CASGLTGTDNTEAFF
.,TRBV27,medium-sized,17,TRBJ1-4,TGTGCCAGTAGCCCCCGGGTTCGAGCGGAACCTAATGAAAAACTGTTTTTT,CASSPRVRAEPNEKLFF
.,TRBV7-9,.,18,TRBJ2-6,TGTGCCAGCAGCCGCGACCTTGGCTCGGGTTCTGGGGCCAACGTCCTGACTTTC,CASSRDLGSGSGANVLTF
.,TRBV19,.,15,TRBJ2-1,TGTGCCAGTAGGAGAGACGGGGTCACCTACAATGAGCAGTTCTTC,CASRRDGVTYNEQFF
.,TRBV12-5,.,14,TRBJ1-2,TGTGCTAGTGGTCCACCGGGCACTAACTATGGCTACACCTTC,CASGPPGTNYGYTF
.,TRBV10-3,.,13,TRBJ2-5,TGTGCCACCCTACCTTCTAACGGCGAGACCCAGTACTTC,CATLPSNGETQYF
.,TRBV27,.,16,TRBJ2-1,TGTGCCAGCAGGGCCTCTGTTTCCGTAAACTACAATGAGCAGTTCTTC,CASRASVSVNYNEQFF
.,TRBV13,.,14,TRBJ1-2,TGTGCCAGCAGCTCCCTGGACGGAAACTATGGCTACACCTTC,CASSSLDGNYGYTF
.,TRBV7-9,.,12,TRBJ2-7,TGTGCCAGCACCGATATCGGGGGCGAGCAGTACTTC,CASTDIGGEQYF
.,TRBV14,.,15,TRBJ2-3,TGTGCCAGCAGCCAAGCCCCGGGACTTTTAGATACGCAGTATTTT,CASSQAPGLLDTQYF
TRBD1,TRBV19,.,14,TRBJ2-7,TGTGCCAGGGCTGGACAGGGGGACTCCTACGAGCAGTACTTC,CARAGQGDSYEQYF
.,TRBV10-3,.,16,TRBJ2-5,TGTGCCATCAGTGAGCGGGCAGGGGACTCCCAAGAGACCCAGTACTTC,CAISERAGDSQETQYF
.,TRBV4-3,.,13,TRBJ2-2,TGCGCCAAAAGGCGGCGGTTCACCGGGGAGCTGTTTTTT,CAKRRRFTGELFF
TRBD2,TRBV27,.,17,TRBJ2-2,TGTGCCAGCAGTTTATGGCGACTAGCGGGGGGCCACGGGGAGCTGTTTTTT,CASSLWRLAGGHGELFF
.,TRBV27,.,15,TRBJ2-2,TGTGCCAGCCACGGGGCTGTTGGGAACACCGGAGAGCTGTTTTTT,CASHGAVGNTGELFF
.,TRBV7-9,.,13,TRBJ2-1,TGTGCCAGCAGCCAACCAAGCGGACAGGAGCAGTTCTTC,CASSQPSGQEQFF
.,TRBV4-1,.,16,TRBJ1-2,TGCGCCAGCAGCCTATGGGCTGATTCCCCTAGGGCTGGCTACACCTTC,CASSLWADSPRAGYTF
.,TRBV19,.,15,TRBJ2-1,TGTGCCAGTAGTATAATGGGGGAAACCTACAATGAGCAGTTCTTC,CASSIMGETYNEQFF
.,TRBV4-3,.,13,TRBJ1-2,TGCGCCAGCAGCCAAGGGAACTATTATGGCTACACCTTC,CASSQGNYYGYTF
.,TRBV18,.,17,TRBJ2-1,TGTGCCAGCTCACCACCCTTCCCACGGGCGGAATACAATGAGCAGTTCTTC,CASSPPFPRAEYNEQFF
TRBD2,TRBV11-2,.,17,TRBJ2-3,TGTGCCAGCAGCTTCATTCTAGCGGGAGTGCGCTCAGATACGCAGTATTTT,CASSFILAGVRSDTQYF
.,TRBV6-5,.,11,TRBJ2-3,TGTGCCAGCGAAGAATCAGATACGCAGTATTTT,CASEESDTQYF
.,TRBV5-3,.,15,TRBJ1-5,TGTGCCAGAAGCTTGCCTGGACAGCAGCCTAGGCCCCAGCATTTT,CARSLPGQQPRPQHF
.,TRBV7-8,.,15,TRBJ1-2,TGTGCCAGCAGCTTAGCAGATCGACCCCACTATGGCTACACCTTC,CASSLADRPHYGYTF
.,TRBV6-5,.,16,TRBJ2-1,TGTGCCAGCAGTTATGGCCAGGGGAATCTCTACAATGAGCAGTTCTTC,CASSYGQGNLYNEQFF
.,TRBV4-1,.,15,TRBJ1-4,TGCGCCAGCAGCCAATCACGACAGGATAATGAAAAACTGTTTTTT,CASSQSRQDNEKLFF
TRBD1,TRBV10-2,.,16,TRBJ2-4,TGCGCCAGCAGCAGGGACAGGCCCACATTCGGAAACATTCAGTACTTC,CASSRDRPTFGNIQYF
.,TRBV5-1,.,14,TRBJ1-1,TGCGCCAGCAGCTTAACAGTCATGAACACTGAAGCTTTCTTT,CASSLTVMNTEAFF
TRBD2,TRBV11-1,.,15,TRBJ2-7,TGTGCCAGCAGAAATTCAGCGGGAGGACCCTACGAGCAGTACTTC,CASRNSAGGPYEQYF